This T cell receptor beta chain originates from a study of cytomegalovirus exposure and HLA in healthy donors. Trimming cost V 7 bases and J 5 bases, with 11 bases left between them. CDR1 and CDR2 (germline): LNHDA, SQIVND (reference sequence). This CDR3 is 13 amino acids long. Vbeta (60) and Jbeta (13) primers were used in the PCR. The method was immunoSEQ multiplex PCR; TCRdb's version includes in-frame clones alone and lacks a portion of them. The sample lists around 170,000 clones; roughly 84% were seen once. The sequenced material came from PBMCs. This chain connects TRBV19 to TRBJ1-4; TRBD1 is a possible D gene (5 bases). This clonotype was sampled from a boy between 2 and 10 years old in good health and CMV-seronegative. This chain's CDR3 is CASTGHGNEKLFF. CDR3 DNA: TGTGCCAGTACTGGACACGGGAATGAAAAACTGTTTTTT. The whole variable domain, remainder taken from reference TRBV19 and TRBJ1-4, is DGGITQSPKYLFRKEGQNVTLSCEQNLNHDAMYWYRQDPGQGLRLIYYSQIVNDFQKGDIAEGYSVSREKKESFPLTVTSAQKNPTAFYLCASTGHGNEKLFFGSGTQLSVL.